This T cell receptor beta chain was observed in a study of shared clonotypes between healthy human individuals (dated by TCRdb to about 2020). Study-level background: The cohort comprised two women and a few men aged 18 to 49 years. To increase sequencing depth and limit assay-specific biases, TCR repertoire library preparation and sequencing were carried out by different laboratories using diverse techniques. Per donor, three plates each were used for CD4 naive and CD4 memory, two for CD8 naive, and one for CD8 memory. Leukapheresis yielded between about 0.9 and 10 billion PBMCs per donor. To estimate repertoire size and how much clonotypes are shared between individuals, the study performed deep sequencing of blood TCR repertoires from roughly five healthy adults.

Using the deep immunoSEQ assay, multiplex PCR amplified TCR CDR3 regions from genomic DNA. Extracted genomic DNA from each cell subset was spread evenly across all wells of several immunoSEQ 96-well plates, with each plate serving as a replicate. For sorted subsets, each replicate PCR was loaded with 200 ng genomic DNA, equivalent to approximately 33,000 T cell genomes. The purified libraries were quantified using a Qubit 3.0 fluorometer, sized with a Bioanalyzer 2100, and then quantified again using the KAPA Library Quantification kit. Every immunoSEQ 96-well plate was sequenced on a dedicated single-read 150-cycle Illumina NextSeq 550 flow cell. Concerning the study's data processing: Because only junctional sequences without quality scores were contained in the immunoSEQ output, filtering matching that applied to full-length reads could not be performed. Sequences were annotated with PyIR, a Python wrapper for IgBLAST v1.9, and V/J genes and CDR3 were assigned using IMGT germline references. Reads were removed for weak V/J assignments (E-value above 1e-6), missing CDR3, stop codons, out-of-frame junctions, or ambiguous translated residues. V3J clonotypes were defined as sequences sharing an identical inferred V gene, J gene, and CDR3 amino acid sequence. Percentage overlap between repertoires was computed as shared unique clonotypes divided by the size of the smaller repertoire. Three approaches were used to assess repertoire richness: RTK rarefaction, the Chao1 estimator, and Recon v2.1 estimates of unobserved clonotypes. OLGA was used to compute generation probabilities for all TCRbeta clonotypes that the gDNA method yielded from a handful of donors. TCRdb carries this immuneACCESS record with in-frame sequences only. Its versions omit some clonotypes, under half of them owing to an unresolved V gene in the studies checked, with the rest unexplained. V and J calls and clone size are given by that table; D and trimming were obtained from the DNA. In all, the sample holds about 1.5 million clones, and approximately 98% of those were seen once. The ten top clones hold about 0.4% of the sample.

Healthy HIV-negative adults with no recently reported acute infections or vaccinations were included as donors. Only Caucasian adults living in Nashville, Tennessee, USA were represented among the donors. CD4+ T cells were enriched by magnetic negative selection; naive cells were then positively selected on CD45RA, and the negative fraction formed the memory subset. Blood was obtained by leukapheresis, after which PBMCs were separated by Ficoll-Histopaque density gradient centrifugation and cryopreserved in liquid nitrogen vapor phase. Purity and quantity of every magnetically sorted T cell population were checked by analytical flow cytometry. Genomic DNA was isolated from every sorted fraction and measured by UV absorbance on a Nanodrop 2000c. With regard to this clone: Its antigen has not been determined. No base quality information exists; no much larger clone differs at one position.

Here is what the overall study found, with its caveats: Only blood was sampled, and tissue TCR repertoires likely differ from those in blood. Across four donors, about 5.2% of naive CD4, approximately 3.5% of naive CD8, under 2.5% of memory CD4, and 0.4% of memory CD8 clonotypes were shared. Pairwise subsampling indicated that sequencing depth was expected to affect the degree of clonotype sharing among donors. Larger estimated clonotype richness was generally found for naive subsets than for memory subsets. The genetic and exposure-history diversity represented was limited by the small number of donors. Rarefaction of sorted-subset datasets indicated incomplete sequencing despite the large sequencing depth. Compared with non-shared clonotypes, clonotypes shared by all four sorted-subset donors had higher generation probabilities.

The germline V gene yields SGHTA for CDR1 and FQGNSA for CDR2. From the cysteine up to the phenylalanine, the CDR3 has a length of 13 residues. Only CDR3 DNA remains: 39 bases, in frame from the first base. Trimming at the junction amounts to 6 bases on V and 4 bases on J, and the germline ends lie 9 bases apart. Sequenced: naive CD4+ T cells sorted from blood. The cell subset or site label here, explained by the study, means: CD45RA+ positively selected. The chain couples TRBV7-2 to TRBJ2-2, with the D gene uncertain. The clonotype originates from a man aged 25 to 40 in good health. The nucleotides are TGTGCCAGCAGAGCGACCTCCACCGGGGAGCTGTTTTTT. The resulting protein is CASRATSTGELFF.